The entry below gives a single T cell receptor (beta chain) sequence along with its context. Its target is unknown. The record originates from a study of cytomegalovirus exposure and HLA in healthy donors. Germline loops: CDR1 LGHNA, CDR2 YNFKEQ. Between the trimmed V and J ends, which lost 0 bases and 8 bases, there was a span of 11 bases. The CDR3 length is 15 residues. Profiling relied on immunoSEQ multiplex PCR, and the TCRdb table lists in-frame clones only, not all of them. The table includes about 180,000 clones, approximately 86% detected once. The study, taken as a whole, reports: Rarity held for most TCR sequences, but there were some public TCRs that occurred in many donors. Cytomegalovirus-associated TCR beta chains were listed, numbering approximately 150.

Sample: PBMCs. This sequence was found in a man aged 18-30 years in good health and CMV-seropositive. The chain recombines TRBV4-2 with TRBJ1-6; a weak D match, TRBD1 (5 bases). CDR3 loop: CASSQDQGFYSPLHF. For the CDR3, the DNA is TGTGCCAGCAGCCAAGATCAGGGTTTCTATTCACCCCTCCACTTT.